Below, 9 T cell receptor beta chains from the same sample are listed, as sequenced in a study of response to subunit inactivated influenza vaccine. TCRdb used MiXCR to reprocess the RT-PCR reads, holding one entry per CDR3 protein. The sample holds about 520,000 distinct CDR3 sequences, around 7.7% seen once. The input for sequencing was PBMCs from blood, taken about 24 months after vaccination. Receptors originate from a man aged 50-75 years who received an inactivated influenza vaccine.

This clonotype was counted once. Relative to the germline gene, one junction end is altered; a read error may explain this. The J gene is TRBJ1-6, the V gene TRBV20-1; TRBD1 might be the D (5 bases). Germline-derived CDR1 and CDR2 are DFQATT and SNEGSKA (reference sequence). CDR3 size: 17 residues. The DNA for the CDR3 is TGCTGTGCTAGAGTAGCGGGGGGAAGCTCCTATAATTCACCCCTCCACTTT. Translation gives CCARVAGGSSYNSPLHF.

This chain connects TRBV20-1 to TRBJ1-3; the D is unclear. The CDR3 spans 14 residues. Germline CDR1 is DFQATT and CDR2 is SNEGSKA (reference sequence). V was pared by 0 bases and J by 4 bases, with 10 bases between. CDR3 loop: CSARDPGKGNTIYF. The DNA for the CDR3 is TGCAGTGCTAGAGATCCGGGTAAAGGAAACACCATATATTTT.

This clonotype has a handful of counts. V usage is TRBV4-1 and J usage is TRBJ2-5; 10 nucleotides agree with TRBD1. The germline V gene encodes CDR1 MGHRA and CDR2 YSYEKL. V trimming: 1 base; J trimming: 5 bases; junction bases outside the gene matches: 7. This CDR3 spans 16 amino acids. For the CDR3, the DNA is TGCGCCAGCAGCCAAGCGACAGGGGGCAGAGGCGAGACCCAGTACTTC. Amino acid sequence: CASSQATGGRGETQYF.

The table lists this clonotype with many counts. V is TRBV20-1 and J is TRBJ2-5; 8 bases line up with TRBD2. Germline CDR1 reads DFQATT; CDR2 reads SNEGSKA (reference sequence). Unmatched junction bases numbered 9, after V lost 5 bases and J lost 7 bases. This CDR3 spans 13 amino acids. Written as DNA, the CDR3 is TGCAGTGCTCCAACGGGGGGGCTAATGACCCAGTACTTC. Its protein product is CSAPTGGLMTQYF.

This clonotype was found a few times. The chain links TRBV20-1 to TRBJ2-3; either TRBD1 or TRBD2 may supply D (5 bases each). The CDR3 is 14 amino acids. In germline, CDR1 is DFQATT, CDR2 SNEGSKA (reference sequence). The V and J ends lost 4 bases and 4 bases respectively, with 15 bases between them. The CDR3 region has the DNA TGCAGTGCTACCCCGATCCTGGGGGCAGATACGCAGTATTTT. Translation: CSATPILGADTQYF.

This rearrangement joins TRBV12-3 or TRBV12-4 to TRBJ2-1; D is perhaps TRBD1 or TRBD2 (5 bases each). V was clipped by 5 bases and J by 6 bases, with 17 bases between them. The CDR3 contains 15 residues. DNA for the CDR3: TGTGCCAGCAGTACCCGGGACCGCCCTCTCAATGAGCAGTTCTTC. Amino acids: CASSTRDRPLNEQFF.

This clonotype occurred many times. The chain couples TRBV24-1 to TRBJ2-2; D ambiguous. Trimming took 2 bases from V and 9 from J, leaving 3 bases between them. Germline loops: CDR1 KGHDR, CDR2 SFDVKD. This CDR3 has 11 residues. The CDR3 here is CATSDSWELFF. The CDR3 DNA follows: TGTGCCACCAGTGATTCCTGGGAGCTGTTTTTT.

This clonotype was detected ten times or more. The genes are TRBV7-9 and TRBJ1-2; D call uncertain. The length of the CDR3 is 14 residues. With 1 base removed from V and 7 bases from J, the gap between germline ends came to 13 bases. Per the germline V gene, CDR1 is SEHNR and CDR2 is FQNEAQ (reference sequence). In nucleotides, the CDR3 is TGTGCCAGCAGCTTAGTTGGACCGGGGTCTGGCTACACCTTC. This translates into CASSLVGPGSGYTF.

The CDR3 sequence is CASSSGGPGSQYF. CDR3 DNA sequence: TGTGCCAGCAGTTCCGGGGGCCCGGGTTCGCAGTATTTT. This sequence joins TRBV12-3 or TRBV12-4 and TRBJ2-3; D may be TRBD1 or TRBD2 (6 bases each). The CDR3 runs to 13 residues. The V gene lost 4 bases and the J gene lost 10 bases, with 15 bases spanning the gap.